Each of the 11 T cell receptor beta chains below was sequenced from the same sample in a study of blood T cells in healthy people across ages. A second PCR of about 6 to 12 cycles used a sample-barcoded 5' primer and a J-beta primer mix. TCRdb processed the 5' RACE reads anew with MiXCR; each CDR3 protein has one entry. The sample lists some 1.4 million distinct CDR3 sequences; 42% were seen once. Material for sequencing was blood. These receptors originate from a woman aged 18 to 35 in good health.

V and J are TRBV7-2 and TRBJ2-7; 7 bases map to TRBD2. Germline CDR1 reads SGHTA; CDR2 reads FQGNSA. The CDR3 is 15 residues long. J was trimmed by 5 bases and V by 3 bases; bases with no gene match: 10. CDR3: CASSFTSALLHEQYF. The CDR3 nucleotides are TGTGCCAGCAGCTTCACTAGCGCCTTACTCCACGAGCAGTACTTC. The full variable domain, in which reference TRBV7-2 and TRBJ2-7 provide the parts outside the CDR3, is GAGVSQSPSNKVTEKGKDVELRCDPISGHTALYWYRQSLGQGLEFLIYFQGNSAPDKSGLPSDRFSAERTGGSVSTLTIQRTQQEDSAVYLCASSFTSALLHEQYFGPGTRLTVT.

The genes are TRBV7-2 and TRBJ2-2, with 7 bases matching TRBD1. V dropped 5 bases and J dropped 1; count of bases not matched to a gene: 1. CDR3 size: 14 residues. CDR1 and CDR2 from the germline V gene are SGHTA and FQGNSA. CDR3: CASSDRVNTGELFF. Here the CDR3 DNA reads TGTGCCAGCAGCGACAGGGTGAACACCGGGGAGCTGTTTTTT.

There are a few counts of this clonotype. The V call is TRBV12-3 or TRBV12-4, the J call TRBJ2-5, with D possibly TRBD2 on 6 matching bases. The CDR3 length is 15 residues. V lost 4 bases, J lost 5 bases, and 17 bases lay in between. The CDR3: CASSSTGVLGETQYF. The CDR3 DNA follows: TGTGCCAGCAGTTCCACGGGGGTTCTTGGGGAGACCCAGTACTTC.

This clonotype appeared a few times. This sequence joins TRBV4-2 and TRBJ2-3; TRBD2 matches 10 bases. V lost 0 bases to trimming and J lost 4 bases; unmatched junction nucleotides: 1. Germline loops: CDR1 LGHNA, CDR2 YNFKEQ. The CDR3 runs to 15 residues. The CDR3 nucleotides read TGTGCCAGCAGCCAAGATGGGACTAGCGCAGATACGCAGTATTTT. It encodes CASSQDGTSADTQYF.

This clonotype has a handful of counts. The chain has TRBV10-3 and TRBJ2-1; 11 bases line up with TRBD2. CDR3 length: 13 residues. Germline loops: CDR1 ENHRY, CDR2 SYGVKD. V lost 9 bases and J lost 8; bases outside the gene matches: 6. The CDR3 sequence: CAITSGGFDEQFF. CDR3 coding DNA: TGTGCCATTACTAGCGGGGGCTTCGATGAGCAGTTCTTC.

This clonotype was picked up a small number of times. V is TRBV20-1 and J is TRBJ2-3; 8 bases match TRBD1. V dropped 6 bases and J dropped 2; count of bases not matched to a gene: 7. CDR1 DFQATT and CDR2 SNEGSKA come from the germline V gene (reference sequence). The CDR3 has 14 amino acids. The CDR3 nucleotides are TGCAGTGCCTCGGGCAGGGGGCTCACAGATACGCAGTATTTT. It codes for CSASGRGLTDTQYF.

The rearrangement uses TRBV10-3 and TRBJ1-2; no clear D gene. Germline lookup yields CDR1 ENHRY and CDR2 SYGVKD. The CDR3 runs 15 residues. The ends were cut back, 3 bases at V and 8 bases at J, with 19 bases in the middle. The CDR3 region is CAISDQVGFLWGYTF. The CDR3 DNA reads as TGTGCCATCAGTGACCAGGTGGGATTTCTGTGGGGCTACACCTTC.

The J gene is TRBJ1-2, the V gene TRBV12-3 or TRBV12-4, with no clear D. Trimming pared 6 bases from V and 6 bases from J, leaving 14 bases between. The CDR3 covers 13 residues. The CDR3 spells CASRATLVDGYTF. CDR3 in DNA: TGTGCCAGCAGGGCGACTCTAGTGGATGGCTACACCTTC.

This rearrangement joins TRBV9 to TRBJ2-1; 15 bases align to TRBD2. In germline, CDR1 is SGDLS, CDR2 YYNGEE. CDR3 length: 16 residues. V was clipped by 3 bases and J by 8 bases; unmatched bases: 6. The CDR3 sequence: CASSEGTSGRIDEQFF. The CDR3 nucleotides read TGTGCCAGCAGCGAGGGGACTAGCGGGAGGATCGATGAGCAGTTCTTC.

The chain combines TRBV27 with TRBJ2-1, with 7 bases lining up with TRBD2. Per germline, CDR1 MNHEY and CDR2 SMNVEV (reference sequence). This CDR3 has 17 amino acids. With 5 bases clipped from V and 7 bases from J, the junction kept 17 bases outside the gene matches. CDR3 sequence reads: CASSRPYRRGKGNEQFF. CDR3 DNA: TGTGCCAGCAGTCGCCCATACAGGCGGGGGAAAGGAAATGAGCAGTTCTTC.

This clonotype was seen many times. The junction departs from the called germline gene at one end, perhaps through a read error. DNA of the CDR3: TGTGCCAGCAGCCCCAGACAGGGGGACACTGAAGCTTTCTTT. Translating it yields CASSPRQGDTEAFF. The chain recombines TRBV5-1 with TRBJ1-1, with 9 bases matching TRBD1. This CDR3 comprises 14 residues. The germline V gene encodes CDR1 SGHRS and CDR2 YFSETQ.